The rows below give T cell receptor beta chains drawn from one sample of a study of shared clonotypes between healthy human individuals. Data came from immunoSEQ multiplex PCR; TCRdb stores just in-frame clones and leaves some out. The repertoire includes around 440,000 clones, over 60% of them detected once, and around 12% sits in the top ten. The specimen was PBMCs. The receptors come from a woman aged 40 to 50 in good health. Some clones in this sample may be carry-over from other donors' samples. CDR3s include the opening cysteine and the closing phenylalanine or tryptophan. D genes are given only for firm matches. The size field is filled for only some rows; it gives once, few, many or a size class.

>TRBJ2-7|many|TRBD1|TRBV2
TGTGCCAGCAGGGGGACAGGGCAATACGAGCAGTACTTC
CASRGTGQYEQYF
>TRBJ1-1|-|TRBD1|TRBV27
TGTGCCAGCAGTTCCGACAGGGGACAAATGATGAACACTGAAGCTTTCTTT
CASSSDRGQMMNTEAFF
>TRBJ1-5|-|TRBD1|TRBV2
TGTGCCAGCAGGAACTCCCCGACAGGGTCCAATCAGCCCCAGCATTTT
CASRNSPTGSNQPQHF
>TRBJ1-1|-|-|TRBV5-8
TGTGCCAGCAGCTTGGGGTGGGGGGCGACTGAAGCTTTCTTT
CASSLGWGATEAFF
>TRBJ2-7|-|TRBD2|TRBV5-1
TGCGCCAGCAGCTTTGGACTAGCGGGAGAGGACGAGCAGTACTTC
CASSFGLAGEDEQYF
>TRBJ1-5|few|-|TRBV4-2
TGTGCCAGCAGCAAGGAATTCGAGAATCAGCCCCAGCATTTT
CASSKEFENQPQHF
>TRBJ1-5|-|TRBD1|TRBV10-3
TGTGCCATCAGTGGGACAGGGGAAAATCAGCCCCAGCATTTT
CAISGTGENQPQHF
>TRBJ1-2|few|-|TRBV2
TGTGCCAGCAGTGAAAGGGATGGCTACACCTTC
CASSERDGYTF
>TRBJ2-1|-|-|TRBV30
TGTGCCTGGAGCACCCGACGAGACACGCCGCAGTTCTTC
CAWSTRRDTPQFF
>TRBJ2-1|many|-|TRBV15
TGTGCCACCAGCAGAGATTTTCCGCGGCACAATGAGCAGTTCTTC
CATSRDFPRHNEQFF
>TRBJ1-1|once|TRBD1|TRBV30
TGTGCCTGGAGTGTCTCAGGGGGCAGATCGACTGAAGCTTTCTTT
CAWSVSGGRSTEAFF
>TRBJ1-1|-|-|TRBV7-9
TGTGCCAGCAGCCCCCAGACAGCTTCCTCCTCTGAGGCTTTCTTT
CASSPQTASSSEAFF
>TRBJ1-1|-|-|TRBV30
TGTGCCTGGAGTACAGGGACCGGTACCGAAGCTTTCTTT
CAWSTGTGTEAFF
>TRBJ2-7|-|TRBD2|TRBV10-2
TGCGCCAGCAGAACCGGGAGGGGTCCCTACGAGCAGTACTTC
CASRTGRGPYEQYF
>TRBJ2-1|-|TRBD2|TRBV14
TGTGCCAGCAGCCCCGGCCTAGCGGGGTGGAATGAGCAGTTCTTC
CASSPGLAGWNEQFF
>TRBJ2-7|-|-|TRBV29-1
TGCAGCGTTGGAACAGCTGGGAGCTACGAGCAGTACTTC
CSVGTAGSYEQYF
>TRBJ2-3|-|TRBD1|TRBV5-4
TGTGCCAGCAGCTTGGGGACAGGTCTCACGTCAGATACGCAGTATTTT
CASSLGTGLTSDTQYF
>TRBJ2-6|once|-|TRBV7-2
TGTGCCAGCAGCCCGCCAGCGGGCGGGGCCAACGTCCTGACTTTC
CASSPPAGGANVLTF
>TRBJ1-1|-|TRBD1|TRBV7-9
TGTGCCAGCAGCTTCGGGACAGGGTCCCCCACTGAAGCTTTCTTT
CASSFGTGSPTEAFF
>TRBJ1-2|-|TRBD1|TRBV28
TGTGCCAGCAGTTCCCTTTGGGACAGGGGGGAAGGCTACACCTTC
CASSSLWDRGEGYTF
>TRBJ2-7|-|TRBD1|TRBV13
TGTGCCAGCAGCTTGCGGACAGGGCGGCACGAGCAGTACTTC
CASSLRTGRHEQYF
>TRBJ1-1|-|-|TRBV11-2
TGTGCCAGCAACCCGATTACAGGGAGAGGCACTGAAGCTTTCTTT
CASNPITGRGTEAFF
>TRBJ2-7|few|-|TRBV18
TGTGCCAGCTCAGGGGCAGGCGAGATCCAGTACTTC
CASSGAGEIQYF
>TRBJ1-1|-|-|TRBV4-3
TGCGCCAGCAGCCAAGATCAACATCGAGGGACTGAAGCTTTCTTT
CASSQDQHRGTEAFF
>TRBJ2-3|-|-|TRBV30
TGTGCCTGGAGCACGGGAGTCTGGACAGATACGCAGTATTTT
CAWSTGVWTDTQYF
>TRBJ2-3|-|-|TRBV4-1
TGCGCCAGCAGCGAGGGGGGCGCAGATACGCAGTATTTT
CASSEGGADTQYF
>TRBJ1-4|-|TRBD1|TRBV7-2
TGTGCCAGCAGCCCGACAGGGCTGAGTGAAAAACTGTTTTTT
CASSPTGLSEKLFF
>TRBJ1-2|-|TRBD1|TRBV29-1
TGCAGCGCCGAGGTCCCAGGGGGAGGCTACACCTTC
CSAEVPGGGYTF
>TRBJ1-1|-|-|TRBV28
TGTGCCAGCAGTTTCGCGGGAGACGGCACTGAAGCTTTCTTT
CASSFAGDGTEAFF
>TRBJ1-3|few|-|TRBV7-9
TGTGCCAGCACCCTGGACGCTCCCACTGGAAACACCATATATTTT
CASTLDAPTGNTIYF
>TRBJ2-7|-|-|TRBV28
TGTGCCAGCAGTTTGGTGGGGGCTAGAGGTCCAGGGCAGTACTTC
CASSLVGARGPGQYF
>TRBJ1-1|-|-|TRBV29-1
TGCAGCGTTGAAGGGGACCGGGAAATATCTGAAGCTTTCTTT
CSVEGDREISEAFF
>TRBJ2-7|-|-|TRBV11-2
TGTGCCACCTCGGGCGGGATTATGCACGAGCAGTACTTC
CATSGGIMHEQYF
>TRBJ1-5|-|TRBD1|TRBV19
TGTGCCAGCCACCGGGACAGGGGCAATCAGCCCCAGCATTTT
CASHRDRGNQPQHF
>TRBJ2-7|-|-|TRBV28
TGTGCCAGCAGTTTATTTACCCGTGGTGACGAGCAGTACTTC
CASSLFTRGDEQYF
>TRBJ2-7|-|TRBD1|TRBV29-1
TGCAGCGTATACGACAGGGGGAAATCCTACGAGCAGTACTTC
CSVYDRGKSYEQYF
>TRBJ1-2|-|-|TRBV30
TGTGCCTGGAGGAAGGACCTCATCTATCGGGTTGGCTACACCTTC
CAWRKDLIYRVGYTF